Listed here are 27 T cell receptor delta chains from one sample, sequenced in a study of gammadelta T cells in human blood. TCRdb re-analyzed the RT-PCR reads via CATT. The sample lists 1,500 or so delta-chain clones; approximately 15% were seen once. Sequences were obtained from non-Vgamma9Vdelta2 gamma-delta T cells from infant blood. The receptors come from a human donor.

Regarding this clone: This may arise from a read error, as a much more abundant clone is one base away. The rearrangement uses TRDV1 and TRDJ1; tentative D call: TRDD3 (5 bases). Looked up from germline, CDR1 is TSWWSYY and CDR2 is QGS. The CDR3 runs to 18 residues. CDR3 nucleotides: TGTGCTATTGGGGAAGAAGTTTTCAAGGCCGCTTACACCGATAAACTCATCTTT. Translated, it gives CAIGEEVFKAAYTDKLIF.

As concerns this clone: A far larger clone is one nucleotide away, so this likely arose from a read error. The V call is TRDV1, the J call TRDJ1, with D maybe TRDD3 (10 bases). V gave up 8 bases and J gave up 2 bases, with 36 bases separating them. CDR3 length: 21 amino acids. In germline, CDR1 is TSWWSYY, CDR2 QGS. CDR3 protein: CALWVQSPSYRALGDTDKLIF. CDR3 DNA: TGTGCTCTTTGGGTGCAGTCGCCTTCCTACCGGGCACTGGGGGATACCGATAAACTCATCTTT.

This clone is classed as large. There is no V gene call, and the J gene is TRDJ1; TRDD3, the table's D call, was not compared with the DNA. The CDR3 runs to 19 residues. CDR3 loop: CALSEAVSWGNPYTDKLIF. The DNA for the CDR3 is TGTGCTCTGAGTGAGGCGGTGAGTTGGGGGAACCCCTACACCGATAAACTCATCTTT.

This clone was counted a few times. A far larger clone differs by one base, so this is likely a read error. Other DNA sequences in this sample translate to the same CDR3. The rearrangement links TRDV1 to TRDJ1; the match to TRDD3 covers 13 bases. CDR1 and CDR2 (germline): TSWWSYY, QGS. The CDR3 extends over 22 amino acids. CDR3 sequence reads: CALGELVLPGYWGIRYTDKLIF. In nucleotides, the CDR3 is TGTGCTCTTGGGGAACTCGTCCTTCCGGGCTACTGGGGGATACGCTACACCGATAAACTTATCTTT.

This clone came up a few times. It is likely a read error: a sequence one base away is far more abundant. The chain couples TRDV2 to TRDJ3; 9 bases match TRDD3. Germline V gene lookup returns CDR1 GEAIGNYY and CDR2 EKD. This CDR3 has 21 amino acids. V lost 1 base to trimming and J lost 0 bases; unmatched junction nucleotides: 12. CDR3 nucleotide sequence: TGTGCCTGTGACACGGGAATGGGGGATAAGGCGAGCTCCTGGGACACCCGACAGATGTTTTTC. As protein: CACDTGMGDKASSWDTRQMFF.

This clone is termed medium-sized. The chain has TRDV1 and TRDJ2; 9 nucleotides line up with TRDD3. The J gene, missing from TCRdb, was assigned here through DNA to germline matching. V lost 3 bases to trimming and J lost 2 bases; unmatched junction nucleotides: 22. CDR3 length: 22 amino acids. CDR1 and CDR2 from the germline V gene are TSWWSYY and QGS. The CDR3 loop is CALGEYPPYSYWGRGLTAQLFF. The CDR3, as DNA: TGTGCTCTTGGGGAGTATCCTCCCTACTCCTACTGGGGGAGAGGCTTGACAGCACAACTCTTCTTT.

Comment on this clone: This likely traces to a read error, being one base from a far larger clone. The gene calls are TRDV1 and TRDJ1; 9 nucleotides line up with TRDD2. The V gene's germline CDR1 is TSWWSYY and CDR2 QGS. The CDR3 is 21 residues long. V lost 5 bases to trimming and J lost 0 bases; unmatched junction nucleotides: 22. This CDR3 is CALGKPPSFLLVWGYTDKLIF. The CDR3 nucleotides read TGTGCTCTTGGGAAACCTCCGTCCTTCCTACTTGTCTGGGGGTACACCGATAAACTCATCTTT.

On this clone: A read error is likely here: a far larger clone is one base away. The chain uses TRDV1 and TRDJ1; D might be TRDD2 (5 bases). The CDR3 is made up of 17 amino acids. In germline, CDR1 is TSWWSYY, CDR2 QGS. The V end lost 0 bases, the J end lost 4 bases, and 18 bases lay between the germline ends. This CDR3 is CALGELPTFDRIDKLIF. For the CDR3, the DNA is TGTGCTCTTGGGGAACTCCCCACCTTCGACCGCATCGATAAACTCATCTTT.

This clone is labeled as medium-sized. The chain links TRDV2 to TRDJ3; TRDD3 matches 10 bases. The CDR3 length is 18 residues. The germline gives CDR1 GEAIGNYY, CDR2 EKD. The V gene end was trimmed by 0 bases and the J gene end by 0 bases; junction bases not matched to a gene: 1. This CDR3 reads CACDTAGGYSWDTRQMFF. The CDR3 DNA is TGTGCCTGTGACACCGCTGGGGGATACTCCTGGGACACCCGACAGATGTTTTTC.

This clone was recorded a few times. A read error is the likely source, as a far larger clone sits one nucleotide away. V is TRAV29/DV5 and J is TRDJ2; perhaps TRDD3 as D (5 bases). Germline CDR1 reads NSMFDY; CDR2 reads ISSIKDK. CDR3 length: 16 amino acids. V gave up 0 bases and J gave up 4 bases, with 16 bases separating them. CDR3 nucleotides: TGTGCAGCAAGCGGGGGGGGTACCCCACAGACAGCACAACTCTTCTTT. Protein sequence: CAASGGGTPQTAQLFF. The full variable domain, its missing parts supplied by reference TRAV29/DV5 and TRDJ2, is DQQVKQNSPSLSVQEGRISILNCDYTNSMFDYFLWYKKYPAEGPTFLISISSIKDKNEDGRFTVFLNKSAKHLSLHIVPSQPGDSAVYFCAASGGGTPQTAQLFFGKGTQLIVEP.

By sample fraction, this clone is medium-sized. This could be a read error, since a much larger clone is one nucleotide away. This chain links TRDV1 with TRDJ3; 12 bases line up with TRDD3. The CDR3 contains 24 residues. The V segment lost 0 bases and the J segment 0 bases; nucleotides outside the gene matches: 15. Germline-derived CDR1 and CDR2 are TSWWSYY and QGS. The CDR3 DNA follows: TGTGCTCTTGGGGAACTAGTCAGGAGCTACTGGGGGATACCGAGCTCCTGGGACACCCGACAGATGTTTTTC. Its translation: CALGELVRSYWGIPSSWDTRQMFF.

Comment on this clone: A far larger clone is a single base away, which makes a read error likely. The chain has TRDV1 and TRDJ1, with TRDD3 matching 8 bases. The CDR3 totals 17 residues. Germline V gives CDR1 TSWWSYY, CDR2 QGS. The CDR3 spells CAPGEEVALGDTDKLIF. In nucleotides, the CDR3 is TGTGCTCCTGGGGAAGAAGTGGCCTTGGGGGATACCGATAAACTCATCTTT.

This clone was seen more than once but under ten times. A far larger clone differs by one base, so this is likely a read error. This chain uses TRDV2 with TRDJ1, with D possibly TRDD3 on 6 matching bases. Here the J gene came from matching the DNA to germline, since TCRdb omits it. Germline CDR1 and CDR2: GEAIGNYY and EKD. The CDR3 sequence is 18 residues long. The CDR3 loop is CASDTLGFGGAYTDKLIF. CDR3 bases: TGTGCCAGTGACACGCTCGGTTTTGGGGGGGCGTACACCGATAAACTCATCTTT.

In its sample, this clone was seen a few times. A single base is all that separates this from a far larger clone, so a read error is likely. Other DNA sequences from this sample encode an identical CDR3 as well. The V and J genes are TRDV1 and TRDJ3; 13 nucleotides agree with TRDD3. The germline CDR1 and CDR2 sequences are TSWWSYY and QGS. Trimming took 5 bases from V and 0 from J; bases not matched to a gene: 25. This CDR3 is 26 amino acids long. Written as DNA, the CDR3 is TGTGCTCTTGGGTCCCCGGGTATTACGGCCCTTTACTGGGGGATACGGGCCTCCTGGGACACCCGACAGATGTTTTTC. Encoded protein: CALGSPGITALYWGIRASWDTRQMFF.

As to this clone: This sequence is one base from a far larger clone and is likely a read error. The chain carries TRDV3 and TRDJ1; D ambiguous. V was clipped by 4 bases and J by 4 bases, with 19 bases between them. The CDR3 extends over 14 amino acids. CDR1 is TVYSNPD and CDR2 is GDNSRS in the germline V gene (reference sequence). CDR3 in amino acids: CASRRLKWHDKLIF. The CDR3 DNA follows: TGTGCCTCTAGGCGCCTTAAATGGCACGATAAACTCATCTTT.

Details on this clone: A read error may be the cause here, since a much bigger clone is one base away. This sequence joins TRDV1 and TRDJ1, with D possibly being TRDD2 or TRDD3 (5 bases each). No J gene was available from TCRdb, and it was assigned here by a germline match of the DNA. Between the trimmed V and J ends, which lost 5 bases and 0 bases, there was a span of 37 bases. Germline V lookup: CDR1 TSWWSYY, CDR2 QGS. The CDR3 spans 23 residues. The CDR3 is CALGPTPLIPQGGGPYHTDKLIF. DNA for the CDR3: TGTGCTCTTGGGCCTACACCCTTAATCCCACAAGGGGGGGGGCCCTACCACACCGATAAACTCATCTTT.

This clone came up a few times. This clone may be a read error of a much larger clone one base away. This CDR3 is also generated by other DNA sequences in the sample. This chain links TRDV1 with TRDJ1; 10 bases fit TRDD3. In germline, CDR1 is TSWWSYY, CDR2 QGS. The junction had 26 bases not matched to a gene; V was cut back by 3 bases and J by 4 bases. This CDR3 region has 22 residues. CDR3 DNA: TGTGCTCTTGGGGATCAAGAACTCCCCTCCTGGGGGATAAGGGGGGCCGGCGATAAACTCATCTTT. Its protein is CALGDQELPSWGIRGAGDKLIF.

As for this clone: This likely came from a read error, as a far larger clone is one base away. Distinct nucleotide sequences in the sample also encode this CDR3. The chain is built from TRDV2 and TRDJ1; 9 bases match TRDD2. The germline CDR1 and CDR2 sequences are GEAIGNYY and EKD. CDR3 length: 24 amino acids. CDR3 region: CACDMPAFLLGQRVGAFYTDKLIF. The DNA of the CDR3 is TGTGCCTGTGACATGCCGGCCTTCCTACTCGGACAACGGGTGGGGGCTTTCTACACCGATAAACTCATCTTC.

Remarks on this clone: It is likely a read error: a sequence one base away is far more abundant. Other DNA sequences in the sample encode the same CDR3. The chain uses TRDV1 and TRDJ1; D perhaps matches TRDD2 (5 bases). The CDR3 length is 17 residues. Germline V gene lookup returns CDR1 TSWWSYY and CDR2 QGS. Trimming shortened V by 0 bases and J by 1 base, and 15 bases separated the two germline ends. As DNA, the CDR3 is TGTGCTCTTGGGGAACTTCCCACCTTCGACCGCACCGATAAACTCATCTTT. Its protein product is CALGELPTFDRTDKLIF.

By share, this clone counts as medium-sized (0.01 to 0.1%). The chain combines TRDV1 with TRDJ1, with TRDD3 matching 9 bases. Germline values: CDR1 TSWWSYY, CDR2 QGS. The CDR3 is 16 amino acids. V lost 0 bases and J lost 1; bases outside the gene matches: 3. The CDR3 bases are TGTGCTCTTGGGGAACTGGGGGATACCCTCACCGATAAACTCATCTTT. Protein sequence: CALGELGDTLTDKLIF.

This clone is termed large. In the same sample, other DNA sequences code for this CDR3. This chain connects TRDV3 to TRDJ1; possibly TRDD3 for D (5 bases). V was cut by 0 bases and J by 0 bases, with 20 bases left in between. Germline-derived CDR1 and CDR2 are TVYSNPD and GDNSRS (reference sequence). The CDR3 is 17 amino acids. CDR3 loop: CAFSCGSIVLDTDKLIF. The DNA of the CDR3 is TGTGCCTTTAGCTGCGGCTCGATTGTACTGGACACCGATAAACTCATCTTT.

This clone was picked up a small number of times. A single base is all that separates this from a far larger clone, so a read error is likely. J is TRDJ1 and V is TRDV1; 12 nucleotides agree with TRDD3. This CDR3 has 24 amino acids. V was clipped by 6 bases and J by 0 bases; unmatched bases: 29. CDR1 and CDR2 from the germline V gene are TSWWSYY and QGS. The CDR3 here is CALGTRGLPPLLGDTPSHTDKLIF. In DNA form, the CDR3 reads TGTGCTCTTGGTACCCGAGGCCTACCCCCTTTACTGGGGGATACCCCTTCCCACACCGATAAACTCATCTTT.

This clone is medium-sized within its sample. The chain couples TRDV2 to TRDJ3, with TRDD3 matching 9 bases. This CDR3 is built from 26 residues. V lost 1 base and J lost 0; bases outside the gene matches: 27. Germline lookup yields CDR1 GEAIGNYY and CDR2 EKD. DNA for the CDR3: TGTGCCTGTGACACGAAGTCCTACCTTGGTACTGGGGGACTTGTTTTTAGCTCCTGGGACACCCGACAGATGTTTTTC. Protein: CACDTKSYLGTGGLVFSSWDTRQMFF.

By share, this clone counts as medium-sized. Given a much more abundant clone one base away, this may be a read error. The V call is TRDV3, the J call TRDJ1; 10 positions match TRDD3. V lost 5 bases and J lost 5; bases outside the gene matches: 23. There are 18 residues in the CDR3. Germline CDR1 is TVYSNPD and CDR2 is GDNSRS (reference sequence). CDR3 in amino acids: CAIIRGCDWGIRPDKLIF. DNA for the CDR3: TGTGCCATTATTCGGGGCTGCGACTGGGGGATCCGCCCTGATAAACTCATCTTT.

By share of the sample, this clone is large (0.1 to 1%). Additional DNA sequences in this sample encode the identical CDR3. The chain carries TRDV1 and TRDJ1, with unresolved D. V lost 2 bases, J lost 0 bases, and 25 bases lay in between. The CDR3 runs 20 residues. Germline V gene lookup returns CDR1 TSWWSYY and CDR2 QGS. CDR3: CALGEAAARQSDLYTDKLIF. Here the CDR3 DNA reads TGTGCTCTTGGGGAAGCTGCGGCTCGCCAGTCCGATTTGTACACCGATAAACTCATCTTT.

This clone was detected only a few times. One base away lies a much larger clone, so this may be a sequencing read error. The chain is built from TRDV1 and TRDJ1, with 9 bases matching TRDD3. Because TCRdb records no J gene, it was assigned here through a match of the DNA to germline. Germline assignment: CDR1 TSWWSYY and CDR2 QGS. V lost 4 bases, J lost 0 bases, and 33 bases stayed unmatched. This CDR3 spans 25 amino acids. The CDR3 DNA reads TGTGCTCTTGGGGGAGCACCCACCAAGACCTTCCCCTTACTGGGGGACGATCCGTACACCGATAAACTCATCTTT. Amino acids: CALGGAPTKTFPLLGDDPYTDKLIF.

For this clone: A read error likely explains this, since a far larger clone differs by one base. J is TRDJ2 and V is TRDV1, with 12 bases lining up with TRDD3. The J gene comes from matching the DNA to germline here; TCRdb lacks it. Per the germline V gene, CDR1 is TSWWSYY and CDR2 is QGS. Germline trimming cut 7 bases from V and 4 bases from J; bases unmatched to any gene: 19. The CDR3 is made up of 20 amino acids. The CDR3 reads CALEKTRDLGDTRQTAQLFF. CDR3 coding DNA: TGTGCTCTTGAAAAGACGAGGGATCTGGGGGATACGCGCCAGACAGCACAACTCTTCTTT.